This record covers a single T cell receptor (beta chain). What it binds is unknown. The sample originates from a study of cytomegalovirus exposure and HLA in healthy donors. Overall study findings and caveats: A later analysis linked a missense variant in DCLRE1C to the trimming of TCR beta V and J genes.

Unmatched junction bases numbered 2, after V lost 4 bases and J lost 0 bases. The CDR3 extends over 14 amino acids. Per the germline V gene, CDR1 is LNHDA and CDR2 is SQIVND (reference sequence). Amplification used 60 Vbeta primers and 13 Jbeta primers. Clones were read by immunoSEQ multiplex PCR, and TCRdb kept only the in-frame ones, dropping some. This table holds around 120,000 clones, roughly 72% found once. The TCR comes from a woman aged 50 to 60 in good health and CMV-seropositive. This chain uses TRBV19 with TRBJ2-7; TRBD1 matches at 8 bases. Sequencing input: PBMCs. CDR3 protein: CASSTGQDSYEQYF. The CDR3 nucleotides read TGTGCCAGTAGTACGGGACAGGACTCCTACGAGCAGTACTTC.